The rows below give T cell receptor beta chains drawn from one sample of a study of shared clonotypes between healthy human individuals. Here immunoSEQ multiplex PCR was the method, and the copy in TCRdb shows in-frame clones only, minus some. There are roughly 480,000 clones in the sample; 79% occur only once, and roughly 12% lies in the top ten. Specimen: PBMCs. The origin of the receptors is a woman aged 35 to 49 in good health. Some clones in this sample may be carry-over from other donors' samples. The CDR3 runs from the conserved cysteine through the conserved F or W. D genes are given only for firm matches. Clone size, where shown, is once, few, many, or a class for clones that have expanded.

d_call | j_call | v_call | clone_size | cdr3_aa | cdr3_nt
NA | TRBJ2-7 | TRBV28 | NA | CASSSPGQPPYEQYF | TGTGCCAGCAGTTCCCCCGGACAGCCTCCCTACGAGCAGTACTTC
TRBD1 | TRBJ1-5 | TRBV28 | NA | CASSYSGGGNQPQHF | TGTGCCAGCAGCTACTCAGGGGGAGGCAATCAGCCCCAGCATTTT
TRBD2 | TRBJ2-1 | TRBV5-1 | NA | CASSLVLASGNNEQFF | TGCGCCAGCAGCTTGGTATTGGCTAGCGGGAACAATGAGCAGTTCTTC
TRBD2 | TRBJ2-3 | TRBV30 | NA | CAWSRGLAGADTQYF | TGTGCCTGGAGTCGCGGACTAGCGGGAGCAGATACGCAGTATTTT
NA | TRBJ1-1 | TRBV9 | NA | CASSVDGGNTEAFF | TGTGCCAGCAGCGTAGATGGGGGGAACACTGAAGCTTTCTTT
NA | TRBJ2-2 | TRBV14 | NA | CASSRSGEGELFF | TGTGCCAGCAGCCGCTCAGGGGAAGGGGAGCTGTTTTTT
NA | TRBJ2-5 | TRBV30 | NA | CAWSFGSFGETQYF | TGTGCCTGGAGTTTCGGGAGTTTTGGGGAGACCCAGTACTTC
TRBD2 | TRBJ2-7 | TRBV2 | NA | CASKGREGSYEQYF | TGTGCCAGCAAGGGGCGGGAGGGTTCCTACGAGCAGTACTTC
NA | TRBJ2-5 | TRBV7-9 | NA | CASSLFAEETQYF | TGTGCCAGCAGCTTATTCGCTGAAGAGACCCAGTACTTC
NA | TRBJ1-2 | TRBV14 | many | CASSHLGGSPRDYGYTF | TGTGCCAGCAGCCATTTAGGAGGCAGCCCACGGGACTATGGCTACACCTTC
NA | TRBJ2-7 | TRBV5-6 | few | CASSLGQSYEQYF | TGTGCCAGCAGCTTGGGACAGTCCTACGAGCAGTACTTC
TRBD2 | TRBJ2-7 | TRBV4-2 | NA | CASSQVASGTYEQYF | TGTGCCAGCAGCCAAGTGGCTAGCGGAACCTACGAGCAGTACTTC
NA | TRBJ2-2 | TRBV27 | NA | CASSLWDTHTGELFF | TGTGCCAGCAGTTTATGGGACACTCACACCGGGGAGCTGTTTTTT
TRBD2 | TRBJ2-1 | TRBV7-3 | NA | CASRPTSGSDNEQFF | TGTGCCAGCAGGCCGACTAGCGGGTCAGACAATGAGCAGTTCTTC
NA | TRBJ2-1 | TRBV10-1 | NA | CASSVGDGGRVEQFF | TGCGCCAGCAGTGTAGGAGACGGAGGGAGAGTGGAGCAGTTCTTC
NA | TRBJ2-1 | TRBV9 | NA | CASSVAGDSDYNEQFF | TGTGCCAGCAGCGTAGCGGGGGATAGCGACTACAATGAGCAGTTCTTC
TRBD2 | TRBJ2-7 | TRBV5-1 | NA | CASSLSAGVSSYEQYF | TGCGCCAGCAGCTTGTCAGCGGGAGTGAGCTCCTACGAGCAGTACTTC
NA | TRBJ1-5 | TRBV9 | NA | CASSVDGFAGPQHF | TGTGCCAGCAGCGTAGATGGGTTCGCGGGGCCCCAGCATTTT
NA | TRBJ2-2 | TRBV5-4 | NA | CASSLGSGANTGELFF | TGTGCCAGCAGCTTGGGATCAGGGGCGAACACCGGGGAGCTGTTTTTT
NA | TRBJ2-2 | TRBV7-8 | once | CASSLLSRGPTGELFF | TGTGCCAGCAGCTTATTATCCCGGGGTCCCACCGGGGAGCTGTTTTTT
TRBD2 | TRBJ2-1 | TRBV5-1 | NA | CASSGLAGAYNEQFF | TGCGCCAGCAGCGGACTAGCGGGAGCCTACAATGAGCAGTTCTTC
NA | TRBJ1-1 | TRBV19 | once | CASSNPAMNTEAFF | TGTGCCAGTAGTAATCCGGCCATGAACACTGAAGCTTTCTTT
TRBD1 | TRBJ1-5 | TRBV27 | NA | CASSRQGFMSNQPQHF | TGTGCCAGCAGCCGACAGGGGTTTATGAGCAATCAGCCCCAGCATTTT
NA | TRBJ2-1 | TRBV28 | NA | CASSLQGLPNEQFF | TGTGCCAGCAGTTTACAGGGCTTACCCAATGAGCAGTTCTTC
TRBD1 | TRBJ2-7 | TRBV7-8 | few | CASSSSGTGGDEQYF | TGTGCCAGCAGCTCAAGCGGGACAGGGGGTGACGAGCAGTACTTC
TRBD2 | TRBJ2-3 | TRBV5-8 | NA | CASSLVLAGTDTQYF | TGTGCCAGCAGCTTGGTGCTAGCGGGAACAGATACGCAGTATTTT
NA | TRBJ1-6 | TRBV25-1 | NA | CASSPGGSSYNSPLHF | TGTGCCAGCAGCCCTGGGGGAAGCTCCTATAATTCACCCCTCCACTTT
TRBD2 | TRBJ2-7 | TRBV28 | many | CASTRRGEGPYEQYF | TGTGCCAGCACTCGCCGGGGGGAGGGGCCCTACGAGCAGTACTTC
NA | TRBJ2-1 | TRBV7-3 | NA | CASSRIPTGKQFF | TGTGCCAGCAGCCGTATCCCCACAGGGAAGCAGTTCTTC
TRBD2 | TRBJ2-1 | TRBV11-2 | NA | CASSPQLAGDHEQFF | TGTGCCAGCAGCCCCCAACTAGCGGGAGACCATGAGCAGTTCTTC
TRBD2 | TRBJ2-1 | TRBV9 | NA | CASSVEFSGANEQFF | TGTGCCAGCAGCGTAGAGTTTAGCGGGGCCAATGAGCAGTTCTTC
TRBD2 | TRBJ2-5 | TRBV5-1 | NA | CARRGGGRLQETQYF | TGCGCCAGGCGAGGCGGGGGTAGGCTTCAAGAGACCCAGTACTTC
TRBD2 | TRBJ2-1 | TRBV30 | few | CAWSRGLARGYEQFF | TGTGCCTGGAGCCGGGGACTAGCGAGGGGTTACGAGCAGTTCTTC
NA | TRBJ2-3 | TRBV18 | NA | CASSPLGTSEKGDTQYF | TGTGCCAGCTCACCCCTAGGGACCTCGGAAAAGGGAGATACGCAGTATTTT
TRBD2 | TRBJ2-1 | TRBV19 | NA | CASSIDQRTREFF | TGTGCCAGTAGTATAGATCAGCGGACTAGGGAGTTCTTC
NA | TRBJ2-3 | TRBV30 | few | CAWSVGLVTDTQYF | TGTGCCTGGAGTGTAGGGCTCGTCACAGATACGCAGTATTTT
TRBD1 | TRBJ1-1 | TRBV4-2 | NA | CASSQGTGGYTEAFF | TGTGCCAGCAGCCAAGGGACAGGGGGCTATACTGAAGCTTTCTTT
NA | TRBJ2-5 | TRBV5-1 | NA | CASSLETGLKTQYF | TGCGCCAGCAGCTTGGAAACGGGATTGAAGACCCAGTACTTC
TRBD1 | TRBJ1-3 | TRBV14 | once | CASSRSGTGVGNTIYF | TGTGCCAGCAGCCGCTCCGGGACAGGGGTTGGAAACACCATATATTTT
TRBD1 | TRBJ2-7 | TRBV5-1 | NA | CASSLAPGQSSNEQYF | TGCGCCAGCAGCCTGGCTCCGGGACAGTCGTCTAACGAGCAGTACTTC
NA | TRBJ1-1 | TRBV27 | NA | CASKISGGRMRRGAFF | TGTGCCAGCAAGATTTCGGGCGGCCGAATGCGTCGAGGAGCTTTCTTT
TRBD2 | TRBJ2-1 | TRBV6-4 | NA | CASSATSGYNEQFF | TGTGCCAGCAGCGCGACTAGCGGGTACAATGAGCAGTTCTTC
TRBD1 | TRBJ2-7 | TRBV5-1 | NA | CASSWKDRGYEQYF | TGCGCCAGCAGCTGGAAGGACAGGGGCTACGAGCAGTACTTC
NA | TRBJ2-2 | TRBV7-6 | NA | CASSLRGRTGTRGGQTGELFF | TGTGCCAGCAGCTTACGGGGCCGGACAGGGACCCGGGGGGGCCAGACCGGGGAGCTGTTTTTT